This T cell receptor (beta chain) originates from a study of blood T cells in healthy people across ages. PCR was performed a second time for roughly 6 to 12 cycles using a sample-barcoded 5' primer and a J-beta primer mix. TCRdb reprocessed the 5' RACE reads with MiXCR, giving one entry per CDR3 protein. Among roughly 410,000 distinct CDR3 sequences listed, 52% were seen once. V shed 6 bases, J shed 1 base, and the junction held 6 bases outside the gene matches. Germline assignment: CDR1 MNHEY and CDR2 SMNVEV (reference sequence). The CDR3 is 15 residues long. This sequence joins TRBV27 and TRBJ2-3, with 8 bases identical to TRBD2. The origin of this receptor is a man in his sixties in good health. The sequencing sample was made of blood. The CDR3 loop is CASSTRREGTDTQYF. In DNA, the CDR3 is TGTGCCAGCAGCACCAGGCGGGAGGGCACAGATACGCAGTATTTT.